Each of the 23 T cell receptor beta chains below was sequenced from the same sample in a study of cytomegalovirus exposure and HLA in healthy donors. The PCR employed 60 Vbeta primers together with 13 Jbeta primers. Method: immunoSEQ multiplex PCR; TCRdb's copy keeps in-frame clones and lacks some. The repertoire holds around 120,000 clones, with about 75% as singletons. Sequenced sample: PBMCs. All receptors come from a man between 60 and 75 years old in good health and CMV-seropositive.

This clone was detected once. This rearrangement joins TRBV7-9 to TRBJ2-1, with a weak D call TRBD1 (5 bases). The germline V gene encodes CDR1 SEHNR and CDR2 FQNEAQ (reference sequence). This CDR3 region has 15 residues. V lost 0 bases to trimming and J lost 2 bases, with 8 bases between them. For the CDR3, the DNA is TGTGCCAGCAGCTTAGCGGACACAGCCTACAATGAGCAGTTCTTC. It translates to CASSLADTAYNEQFF. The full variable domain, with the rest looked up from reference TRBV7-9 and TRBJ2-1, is DTGVSQNPRHKITKRGQNVTFRCDPISEHNRLYWYRQTLGQGPEFLTYFQNEAQLEKSRLLSDRFSAERPKGSFSTLEIQRTEQGDSAMYLCASSLADTAYNEQFFGPGTRLTVL.

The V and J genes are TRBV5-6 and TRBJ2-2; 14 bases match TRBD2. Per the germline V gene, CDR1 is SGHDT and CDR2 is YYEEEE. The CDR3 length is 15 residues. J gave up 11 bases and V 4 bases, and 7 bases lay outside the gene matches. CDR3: CASSPPGLAGVELFF. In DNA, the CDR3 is TGTGCCAGCAGCCCGCCGGGACTAGCGGGGGTAGAGCTGTTTTTT.

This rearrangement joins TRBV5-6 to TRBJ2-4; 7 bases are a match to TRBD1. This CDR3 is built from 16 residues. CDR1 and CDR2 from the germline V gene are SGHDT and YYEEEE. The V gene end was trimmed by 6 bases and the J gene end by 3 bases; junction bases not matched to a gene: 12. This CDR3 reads CASIQMTGIDKNIQYF. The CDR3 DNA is TGTGCCAGCATCCAAATGACAGGGATTGACAAAAACATTCAGTACTTC.

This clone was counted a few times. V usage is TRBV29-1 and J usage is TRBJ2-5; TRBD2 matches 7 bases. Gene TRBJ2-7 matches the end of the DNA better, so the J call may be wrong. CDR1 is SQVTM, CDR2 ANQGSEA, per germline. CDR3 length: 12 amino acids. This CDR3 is CSFTWGGYEQYF. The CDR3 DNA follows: TGCAGCTTCACTTGGGGGGGGTACGAGCAGTACTTC.

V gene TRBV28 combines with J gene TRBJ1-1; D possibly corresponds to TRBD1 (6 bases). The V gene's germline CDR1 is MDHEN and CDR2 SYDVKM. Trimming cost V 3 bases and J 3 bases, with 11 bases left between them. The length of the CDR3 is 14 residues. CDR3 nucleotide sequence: TGTGCCAGCAGTTTGGCAGGGGTCGACACTGAAGCTTTCTTT. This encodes CASSLAGVDTEAFF.

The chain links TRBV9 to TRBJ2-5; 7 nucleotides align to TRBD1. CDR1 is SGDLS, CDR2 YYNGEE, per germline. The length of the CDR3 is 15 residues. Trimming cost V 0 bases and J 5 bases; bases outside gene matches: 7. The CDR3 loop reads CASSVAQGVWETQYF. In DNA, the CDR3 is TGTGCCAGCAGCGTAGCTCAGGGGGTATGGGAGACCCAGTACTTC.

DNA for the CDR3: TGTGCCATCAGTGTCGGGGGAGCAAGCAATCAGCCCCAGCATTTT. This codes for CAISVGGASNQPQHF. This chain connects TRBV10-3 to TRBJ1-5; possibly TRBD1 for D (5 bases). The germline CDR1 and CDR2 sequences are ENHRY and SYGVKD. CDR3 size: 15 residues. Between the trimmed V and J ends, which lost 4 bases and 1 base, there was a span of 11 bases.

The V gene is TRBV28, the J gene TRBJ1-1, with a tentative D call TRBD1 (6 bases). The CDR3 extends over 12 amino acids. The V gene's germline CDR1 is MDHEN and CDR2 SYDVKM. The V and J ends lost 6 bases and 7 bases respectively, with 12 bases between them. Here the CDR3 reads CASRGSTGEAFF. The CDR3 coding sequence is TGTGCCAGCAGGGGATCGACAGGTGAAGCTTTCTTT.

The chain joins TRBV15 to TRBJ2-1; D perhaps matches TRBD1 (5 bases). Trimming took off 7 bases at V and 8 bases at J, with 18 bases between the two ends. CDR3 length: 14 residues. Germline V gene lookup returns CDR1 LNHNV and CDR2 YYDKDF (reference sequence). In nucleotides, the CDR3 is TGTGCCACCAAGGACACGTTCGGGCAACATGAGCAGTTCTTC. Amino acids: CATKDTFGQHEQFF.

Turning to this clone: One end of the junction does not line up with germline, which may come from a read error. The CDR3 loop reads CASSRQVNTEAFF. CDR3 DNA: TGTGCCAGCTCACGACAGGTGAATACTGAAGCTTTCTTT. The rearrangement uses TRBV18 and TRBJ1-1; TRBD1 might be the D (6 bases). This CDR3 contains 13 residues. CDR1 KGHSH and CDR2 LQKENI come from the germline V gene. Together with reference TRBV18 and TRBJ1-1, the CDR3 gives the full variable domain: NAGVMQNPRHLVRRRGQEARLRCSPMKGHSHVYWYRQLPEEGLKFMVYLQKENIIDESGMPKERFSAEFPKEGPSILRIQQVVRGDSAAYFCASSRQVNTEAFFGQGTRLTVV.

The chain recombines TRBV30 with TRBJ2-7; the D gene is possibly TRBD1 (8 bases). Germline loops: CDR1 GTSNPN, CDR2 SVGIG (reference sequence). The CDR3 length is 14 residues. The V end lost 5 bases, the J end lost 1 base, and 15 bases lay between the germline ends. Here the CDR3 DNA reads TGTGCCTGGGCGGGGGACAGGAGTTCCTACGAGCAGTACTTC. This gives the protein CAWAGDRSSYEQYF.

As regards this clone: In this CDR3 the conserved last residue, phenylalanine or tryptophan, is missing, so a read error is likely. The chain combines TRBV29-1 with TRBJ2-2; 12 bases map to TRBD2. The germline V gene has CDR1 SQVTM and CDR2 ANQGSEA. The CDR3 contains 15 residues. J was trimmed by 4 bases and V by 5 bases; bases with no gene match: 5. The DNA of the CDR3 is TGCAGCGTTTCTAGCGGGAGGGGGACCACCGGGGAGCTGTTTCTT. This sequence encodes CSVSSGRGTTGELFL.

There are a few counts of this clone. The CDR3 sequence: CASSVRQGSYGYTF. The DNA for the CDR3 is TGTGCCAGTAGTGTAAGACAGGGTAGCTATGGCTACACCTTC. V is TRBV19 and J is TRBJ1-2; 7 bases line up with TRBD1. Trimming took 5 bases from V and 4 from J; bases not matched to a gene: 7. The CDR3 extends over 14 amino acids. Germline V gene sequence: CDR1 LNHDA, CDR2 SQIVND (reference sequence).

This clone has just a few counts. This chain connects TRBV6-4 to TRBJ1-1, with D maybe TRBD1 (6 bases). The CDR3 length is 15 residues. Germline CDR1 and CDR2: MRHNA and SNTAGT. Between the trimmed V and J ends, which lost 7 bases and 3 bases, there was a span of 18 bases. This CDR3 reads CASTLPRQEDTEAFF. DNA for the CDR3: TGTGCCAGCACCCTACCTCGACAGGAGGACACTGAAGCTTTCTTT.

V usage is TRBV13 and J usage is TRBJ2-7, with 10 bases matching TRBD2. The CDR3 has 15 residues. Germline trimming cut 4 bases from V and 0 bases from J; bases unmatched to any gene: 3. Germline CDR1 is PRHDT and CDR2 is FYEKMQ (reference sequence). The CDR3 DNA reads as TGTGCCAGCAGCTCCGGACTAGCGGTCTCCTACGAGCAGTACTTC. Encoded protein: CASSSGLAVSYEQYF.

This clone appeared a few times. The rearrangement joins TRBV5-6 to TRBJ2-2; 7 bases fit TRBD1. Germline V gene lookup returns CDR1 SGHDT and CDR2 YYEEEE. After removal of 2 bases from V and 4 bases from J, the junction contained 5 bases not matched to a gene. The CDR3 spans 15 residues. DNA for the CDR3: TGTGCCAGCAGCTTATCCGGGACAGCCACCGGGGAGCTGTTTTTT. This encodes CASSLSGTATGELFF.

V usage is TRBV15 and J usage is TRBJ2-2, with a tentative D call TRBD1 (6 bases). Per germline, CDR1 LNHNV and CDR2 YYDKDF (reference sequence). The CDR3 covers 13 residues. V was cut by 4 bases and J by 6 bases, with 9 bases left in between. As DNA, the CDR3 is TGTGCCACCAGCAAACCAGGGGCCGGGGAGCTGTTTTTT. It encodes CATSKPGAGELFF.

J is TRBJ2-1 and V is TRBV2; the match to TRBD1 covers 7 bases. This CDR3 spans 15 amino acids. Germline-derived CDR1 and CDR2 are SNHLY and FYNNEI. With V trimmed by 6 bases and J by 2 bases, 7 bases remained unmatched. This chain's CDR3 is CASSGYRGAYNEQFF. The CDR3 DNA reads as TGTGCCAGCAGCGGATACAGGGGAGCCTACAATGAGCAGTTCTTC.

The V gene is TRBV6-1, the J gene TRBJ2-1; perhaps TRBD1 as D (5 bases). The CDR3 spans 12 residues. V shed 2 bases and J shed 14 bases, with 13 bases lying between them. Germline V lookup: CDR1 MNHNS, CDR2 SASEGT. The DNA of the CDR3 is TGTGCCAGCAGTGAATTAGTAGGGGCGGAGTTCTTC. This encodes CASSELVGAEFF.

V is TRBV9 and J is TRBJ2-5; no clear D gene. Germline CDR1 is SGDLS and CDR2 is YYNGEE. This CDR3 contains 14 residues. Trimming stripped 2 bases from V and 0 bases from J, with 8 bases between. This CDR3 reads CASSVGTYQETQYF. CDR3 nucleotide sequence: TGTGCCAGCAGCGTGGGCACGTACCAAGAGACCCAGTACTTC. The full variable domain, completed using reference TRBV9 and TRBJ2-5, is DSGVTQTPKHLITATGQRVTLRCSPRSGDLSVYWYQQSLDQGLQFLIQYYNGEERAKGNILERFSAQQFPDLHSELNLSSLELGDSALYFCASSVGTYQETQYFGPGTRLLVL.

The CDR3 sequence: CASSSGQGSYGYTF. CDR3 coding DNA: TGTGCCAGCAGTTCGGGACAGGGTTCCTATGGCTACACCTTC. The rearrangement links TRBV6-6 to TRBJ1-2; TRBD1 matches 9 bases. CDR3 length: 14 residues. Germline-derived CDR1 and CDR2 are MNHNY and SVGAGI (reference sequence). J gave up 4 bases and V 4 bases, and 4 bases lay outside the gene matches.

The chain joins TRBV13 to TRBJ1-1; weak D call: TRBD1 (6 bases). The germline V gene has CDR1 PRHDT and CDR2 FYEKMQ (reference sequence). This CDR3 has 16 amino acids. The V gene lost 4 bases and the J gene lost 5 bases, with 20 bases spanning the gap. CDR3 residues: CASSSYLTEGGTEAFF. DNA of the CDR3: TGTGCCAGCAGCTCCTACTTGACCGAGGGGGGGACTGAAGCTTTCTTT.

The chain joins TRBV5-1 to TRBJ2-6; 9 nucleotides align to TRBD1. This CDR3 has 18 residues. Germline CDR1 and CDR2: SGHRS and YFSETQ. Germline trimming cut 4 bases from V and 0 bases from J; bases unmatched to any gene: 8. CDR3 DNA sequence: TGCGCCAGCAGCATCCGGGACAGGGCTCTCTCTGGGGCCAACGTCCTGACTTTC. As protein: CASSIRDRALSGANVLTF.